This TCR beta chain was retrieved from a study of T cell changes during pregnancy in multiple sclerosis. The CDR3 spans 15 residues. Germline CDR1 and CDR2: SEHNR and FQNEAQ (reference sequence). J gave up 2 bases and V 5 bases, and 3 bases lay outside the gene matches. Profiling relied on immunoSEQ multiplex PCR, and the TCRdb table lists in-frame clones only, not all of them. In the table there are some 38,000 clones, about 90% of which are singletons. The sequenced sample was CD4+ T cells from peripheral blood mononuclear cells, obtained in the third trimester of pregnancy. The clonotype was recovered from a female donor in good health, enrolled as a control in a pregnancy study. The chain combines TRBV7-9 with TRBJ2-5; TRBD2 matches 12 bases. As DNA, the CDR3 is TGTGCCAGCAGCCCGGGACTAGCGGGTCAAGAGACCCAGTACTTC. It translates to CASSPGLAGQETQYF.